The following is a T cell receptor (beta chain) sequence with its context. No cognate antigen has been identified for it. No per-base quality is available; no much larger clone lies one base away. The V end gives up 3 bases and the J end 6 bases, leaving 11 bases in the junction not matched to a gene. CDR1 and CDR2 are read off the germline V gene (reference sequence) as SEHNR and FQNEAQ. The CDR3 starts with the cysteine, ends with the phenylalanine, and has 17 residues. The only DNA kept is the CDR3, 51 bases in frame from the first base. This sample is drawn from a study of shared clonotypes between healthy human individuals (dated by TCRdb to 2019 to 2021). With regard to the full study: A few men and two women, aged 18 to 49 years, made up the cohort. For each donor, CD4 naive and CD4 memory were each run on three plates, CD8 naive on two plates, and CD8 memory on one plate. Blood TCR repertoires of a handful of healthy adults were deeply sequenced to estimate repertoire size and the extent of clonotype sharing between individuals. Different laboratories and diverse techniques were used to prepare libraries and sequence TCR repertoires, to increase sequencing depth and limit assay-specific biases. Each donor's leukapheresis produced roughly between about 0.8 and 10 billion PBMCs. Overall results and qualifications from the work: When a handful of donors were compared, the shared fraction of clonotypes was around 5% for naive CD4, 3.5% for naive CD8, more than 2% for memory CD4, and around 0.4% for memory CD8. Sampling was restricted to blood, and TCR repertoires in tissues likely differ from the TCR repertoires found in blood. Even with the large sequencing depth, rarefaction of the sorted-subset datasets indicated that sequencing was incomplete. Based on pairwise subsampling, the degree of clonotype sharing among donors was expected to be affected by sequencing depth. Larger estimated clonotype richness was generally found for naive subsets than for memory subsets. Compared with non-shared clonotypes, the clonotypes found in all four sorted-subset donors had higher generation probabilities. The genetic and exposure-history diversity represented was limited by the small number of donors.

Using the deep immunoSEQ assay, TCR CDR3 regions were amplified from genomic DNA by multiplex PCR. Extracted genomic DNA from each cell subset was spread evenly across all wells of several immunoSEQ 96-well plates, with each plate serving as a replicate. For sorted subsets, around 0.2 ug of genomic DNA, equivalent to 30,000 or so T cell genomes, went into each replicate PCR. The purified libraries were quantified using a Qubit 3.0 fluorometer, sized with a Bioanalyzer 2100, and then quantified again using the KAPA Library Quantification kit. Every immunoSEQ 96-well plate was sequenced on a dedicated single-read 150-cycle Illumina NextSeq 550 flow cell. Concerning the study's data processing: The immunoSEQ output contained only junctional sequences without quality scores, so filtering could not match that applied to full-length reads. To assign V/J genes and CDR3, sequences were annotated against IMGT germline references using PyIR, a Python wrapper for IgBLAST v1.9. Reads with weak V/J assignments (E-value above 1e-6), missing CDR3, stop codons, out-of-frame junctions, or ambiguous translated residues were removed. A V3J clonotype was defined by an identical inferred V gene, J gene, and CDR3 amino acid sequence. Percentage overlap between repertoires was computed as shared unique clonotypes divided by the size of the smaller repertoire. Richness of each repertoire was evaluated using RTK rarefaction, the Chao1 estimator, and Recon v2.1 estimates of unobserved clonotypes. Generation probabilities were computed with OLGA for all TCRbeta clonotypes obtained by the gDNA method from a handful of donors. Held by TCRdb, this immuneACCESS table contains in-frame sequences only and omits some clones. Under half of the omission traces to an unresolved V gene where checked; the cause of the rest is unknown. V, J and clone size reflect that table, while D and trimming were determined from the DNA. Present in this sample are roughly 2 million clones, over 85% of which were seen just once. Together, the top ten hold 0.9% to 1.3% of the sample.

CD8 naive samples were CD45RO-negative cells positively selected for CCR7, giving a CD45RA+CCR7+ population that excluded TemRA cells. The donors were healthy, HIV-negative adults with no recently reported acute infections or vaccinations. Only Caucasian adults living in Nashville, Tennessee, USA were represented among the donors. Blood was obtained by leukapheresis, after which PBMCs were separated by Ficoll-Histopaque density gradient centrifugation and cryopreserved in liquid nitrogen vapor phase. Analytical flow cytometry was used to check the purity and quantity of each magnetically sorted T cell population. Each sorted fraction had its genomic DNA isolated and then quantified by UV absorbance on a Nanodrop 2000c.

The sequence was collected from a man between 18 and 29 years old in good health. The sequence joins TRBV7-9 to TRBJ2-2; 9 middle bases align to TRBD1. The material sequenced was naive CD8+ T cells sorted from blood. The cell subset or site label for this specimen denotes: CD45RA+CCR7+. The CDR3 reads CASSFIGGQGPAGELFF. The DNA sequence is TGTGCCAGCAGCTTTATAGGGGGACAGGGCCCCGCCGGGGAGCTGTTTTTT.